These T cell receptor beta chains were read from a single sample in a study of blood T cell repertoires in COVID-19. Produced via immunoSEQ multiplex PCR; TCRdb's table is partial and in-frame only. This sample carries about 320,000 clones, about 89% of them seen once, and the ten largest clones take 4.5% to 5.5%. Sequencing was done on a sample of PBMCs or T cells enriched from blood (not recorded which). The receptors were sampled from a man in his 60s who had recovered from COVID-19. Each CDR3 is given with its conserved first and last residue. Fields, in order: J gene, clone size, D gene, V gene, CDR3 protein, CDR3 DNA. A D gene is named only where the DNA matches it firmly. Not all rows give a size; the values are once, few, many and, for expanded clones, a class.

J: TRBJ2-3; size: .; D: TRBD2; V: TRBV7-3; CDR3: CASSSLPGGMADTQYF; DNA: TGTGCCAGCAGCTCTCTCCCGGGAGGCATGGCAGATACGCAGTATTTT
J: TRBJ2-7; size: .; D: TRBD1; V: TRBV24-1; CDR3: CAVGPGTDYEQYF; DNA: TGTGCCGTCGGACCGGGGACAGACTACGAGCAGTACTTC
J: TRBJ2-6; size: .; D: .; V: TRBV28; CDR3: CASSFRQTSGANVLTF; DNA: TGTGCCAGCAGTTTTCGACAGACCTCTGGGGCCAACGTCCTGACTTTC
J: TRBJ1-5; size: .; D: .; V: TRBV9; CDR3: CASSVEGEVRNQPQHF; DNA: TGTGCCAGCAGCGTAGAAGGGGAAGTCCGCAATCAGCCCCAGCATTTT
J: TRBJ1-5; size: .; D: .; V: TRBV30; CDR3: CAWSVAGGGVGNQPQHF; DNA: TGTGCCTGGAGTGTAGCAGGAGGGGGGGTAGGGAATCAGCCCCAGCATTTT
J: TRBJ1-6; size: .; D: TRBD1; V: TRBV29-1; CDR3: CSVKQGQNSPLHF; DNA: TGCAGCGTAAAACAGGGGCAGAATTCACCCCTCCACTTT
J: TRBJ2-7; size: .; D: .; V: TRBV6-5; CDR3: CASRAGTYEQYF; DNA: TGTGCCAGCAGAGCCGGGACCTACGAGCAGTACTTC
J: TRBJ1-1; size: .; D: .; V: TRBV6-5; CDR3: CASSYSFQKNTEAFF; DNA: TGTGCCAGCAGTTACTCTTTCCAGAAGAACACTGAAGCTTTCTTT
J: TRBJ2-7; size: .; D: TRBD1; V: TRBV5-1; CDR3: CASSKTGASYEQYF; DNA: TGCGCCAGCAGCAAGACAGGGGCCTCCTACGAGCAGTACTTC
J: TRBJ1-2; size: .; D: .; V: TRBV7-6; CDR3: CATRVNYGYTF; DNA: TGTGCCACCCGGGTAAACTATGGCTACACCTTC
J: TRBJ1-3; size: .; D: .; V: TRBV28; CDR3: CASSFYGGGRGNTIYF; DNA: TGTGCCAGCAGTTTTTATGGCGGGGGCCGCGGAAACACCATATATTTT
J: TRBJ2-3; size: .; D: .; V: TRBV18; CDR3: CASSQGGDTQYF; DNA: TGTGCCAGCTCACAAGGAGGAGATACGCAGTATTTT
J: TRBJ2-6; size: .; D: .; V: TRBV27; CDR3: CASSLLARGSGANVLTF; DNA: TGTGCCAGCAGTTTACTCGCCCGGGGCTCTGGGGCCAACGTCCTGACTTTC
J: TRBJ2-3; size: once; D: .; V: TRBV28; CDR3: CAAGVSGSTDTQYF; DNA: TGTGCCGCCGGGGTATCGGGTAGCACAGATACGCAGTATTTT
J: TRBJ2-1; size: .; D: .; V: TRBV7-8; CDR3: CASSGTTGGAYNEQFF; DNA: TGTGCCAGCAGCGGGACTACAGGGGGGGCCTACAATGAGCAGTTCTTC
J: TRBJ2-4; size: .; D: TRBD1; V: TRBV28; CDR3: CASQDRGGWNIQYF; DNA: TGTGCCAGCCAGGACAGGGGCGGCTGGAACATTCAGTACTTC
J: TRBJ1-3; size: .; D: .; V: TRBV28; CDR3: CASSSETRISGNTIYF; DNA: TGTGCCAGCAGTTCAGAGACACGGATCTCTGGAAACACCATATATTTT
J: TRBJ2-7; size: .; D: TRBD2; V: TRBV6-4; CDR3: CASSDSREIRGARLAGPLEQYF; DNA: TGTGCCAGCAGTGACTCGAGAGAAATACGGGGGGCGCGACTAGCGGGGCCACTCGAGCAGTACTTC
J: TRBJ1-2; size: .; D: TRBD1; V: TRBV6-6; CDR3: CASSLRDKGAVGYTF; DNA: TGTGCCAGCAGCTTACGGGATAAGGGGGCTGTCGGCTACACCTTC
J: TRBJ1-4; size: .; D: TRBD1; V: TRBV6-5; CDR3: CASQTGPTNEKLFF; DNA: TGTGCCAGCCAGACAGGGCCAACTAATGAAAAACTGTTTTTT